The 15 T cell receptor beta chains below come from one sample, sequenced in a study of spatial heterogeneity in lung cancer. Time point here: sample taken at primary tumor resection. TCRdb reanalysed the 5' RACE reads using MiXCR and keeps one entry per CDR3 protein. The table lists tens of thousands of distinct CDR3 sequences, under 8.5% of them singletons. This specimen was PBMCs, taken at surgery. The receptors shown here come from a male donor with early-stage non-small cell lung cancer.

V gene TRBV7-9 combines with J gene TRBJ2-7; D possibly corresponds to TRBD2 (5 bases). Trimming stripped 4 bases from V and 2 bases from J, with 12 bases between. The CDR3 is 14 amino acids. The germline V gene encodes CDR1 SEHNR and CDR2 FQNEAQ (reference sequence). The CDR3 DNA sequence: TGTGCCAGCAGCTCGCAGGAGGAGGCCTACGAGCAGTACTTC. Translating gives CASSSQEEAYEQYF.

This sequence joins TRBV5-1 and TRBJ2-3, with 14 bases fitting TRBD2. The CDR3 runs 17 residues. V gave up 4 bases and J gave up 4 bases; unmatched junction bases: 8. Looked up from germline, CDR1 is SGHRS and CDR2 is YFSETQ. CDR3 DNA: TGCGCCAGCAGCGCCAGACTAGCGGGAGGGCCCGCAGATACGCAGTATTTT. Amino acids: CASSARLAGGPADTQYF.

The chain couples TRBV7-3 to TRBJ1-1; D is ambiguous. The V gene lost 4 bases and the J gene lost 4 bases, with 10 bases spanning the gap. The CDR3 runs 13 residues. Germline CDR1 SGHTA, CDR2 FQGTGA. CDR3 in amino acids: CASSWGWGTEAFF. The DNA of the CDR3 is TGTGCCAGCAGCTGGGGATGGGGCACTGAAGCTTTCTTT. Together with reference TRBV7-3 and TRBJ1-1, the CDR3 gives the full variable domain: GAGVSQTPSNKVTEKGKYVELRCDPISGHTALYWYRQSLGQGPEFLIYFQGTGAADDSGLPNDRFFAVRPEGSVSTLKIQRTERGDSAVYLCASSWGWGTEAFFGQGTRLTVV.

The chain recombines TRBV20-1 with TRBJ2-2; 12 nucleotides match TRBD2. The V gene end was trimmed by 2 bases and the J gene end by 6 bases; junction bases not matched to a gene: 1. Germline CDR1 reads DFQATT; CDR2 reads SNEGSKA (reference sequence). The CDR3 spans 14 residues. The CDR3 reads CSARLAGGPGELFF. CDR3 coding DNA: TGCAGTGCTAGACTAGCGGGAGGGCCCGGGGAGCTGTTTTTT.

Notes on this clonotype: It may be a read error: a sequence one base away is much more abundant. This chain uses TRBV5-1 with TRBJ1-2; D ambiguous. Germline V gene data show CDR1 as SGHRS and CDR2 as YFSETQ. This CDR3 has 15 amino acids. In DNA form, the CDR3 reads TGCGCCAGCAGCTTCGAAGGGCTAGCTAACTATGACTACACCTTC. It codes for CASSFEGLANYDYTF.

CDR3 bases: TGCAGCGTTGAAGAGGGAGCAGGGAGCCAAGGCACAGATACGCAGTATTTT. Translating it yields CSVEEGAGSQGTDTQYF. The chain recombines TRBV29-1 with TRBJ2-3; D could derive from TRBD1 or TRBD2 (5 bases each). CDR3 length equals 17 residues. Trimming removed 0 bases from V and 1 base from J, with 17 bases in between. From germline, CDR1 is SQVTM and CDR2 ANQGSEA.

This clonotype was detected a few times. V and J are TRBV6-5 and TRBJ2-7; 8 bases fit TRBD1. The germline V gene has CDR1 MNHEY and CDR2 SVGAGI. With 5 bases clipped from V and 3 bases from J, the junction kept 3 bases outside the gene matches. The CDR3 is 13 residues long. The CDR3 sequence: CASSLDRDYEQYF. CDR3 DNA: TGTGCCAGCAGTCTGGACAGGGACTACGAGCAGTACTTC.

This clonotype was picked up many times. The V and J genes are TRBV5-1 and TRBJ1-2; no firm D call. Germline V gene sequence: CDR1 SGHRS, CDR2 YFSETQ. This CDR3 comprises 14 residues. V lost 6 bases and J 4 bases, leaving 16 bases between the germline ends. The CDR3 bases are TGCGCCAGCACCCCTTTTAGGGAGGGCTATGGCTACACCTTC. The encoded protein is CASTPFREGYGYTF.

This clonotype was counted at least ten times. V gene TRBV15 combines with J gene TRBJ2-7, with D possibly matching TRBD1 (5 bases). The CDR3 is 14 residues long. Per the germline V gene, CDR1 is LNHNV and CDR2 is YYDKDF (reference sequence). V shed 0 bases and J shed 2 bases, with 8 bases lying between them. In DNA, the CDR3 is TGTGCCACCAGCAGAGATAGGGGTACCTACGAGCAGTACTTC. This codes for CATSRDRGTYEQYF.

This clonotype turned up a few times. This rearrangement joins TRBV6-2 or TRBV6-3 to TRBJ2-7, with D uncertain. The CDR3 is made up of 15 amino acids. The germline V gene has CDR1 MNHEY and CDR2 SVGEGT. Trimming stripped 7 bases from V and 0 bases from J, with 16 bases between. CDR3 protein: CASIRSRTGSYEQYF. The CDR3 DNA reads TGTGCCAGCATTAGGTCCCGGACGGGCTCCTACGAGCAGTACTTC.

This clonotype was detected a few times. The CDR3, as DNA: TGTGCCACCGACGCCGGGACAGGGGGACCTTCCTACGAGCAGTACTTC. It specifies CATDAGTGGPSYEQYF. The rearrangement uses TRBV10-3 and TRBJ2-7; 11 nucleotides align to TRBD1. This CDR3 is built from 16 residues. The V gene's germline CDR1 is ENHRY and CDR2 SYGVKD. With V trimmed by 10 bases and J by 1 base, 12 bases remained unmatched.

This clonotype was seen repeatedly, ten times or more. The DNA for the CDR3 is TGCGCCAGCAGCCAAGAACTAGCGGGAGTGGGCGGCGAGCAGTACTTC. Translation: CASSQELAGVGGEQYF. The genes are TRBV4-1 and TRBJ2-7, with TRBD2 identical over 11 bases. CDR1 MGHRA and CDR2 YSYEKL come from the germline V gene. The ends lost 0 bases at V and 6 bases at J; junction bases unmatched: 7. The CDR3 sequence is 16 residues long.

This clonotype was seen at least ten times. This rearrangement joins TRBV2 to TRBJ2-7, with a tentative D call TRBD1 (5 bases). The germline V and J ends were trimmed by 6 bases and 6 bases, with 15 bases remaining between them. The CDR3 spans 13 residues. Looked up from germline, CDR1 is SNHLY and CDR2 is FYNNEI. The CDR3 reads CASSVQGSPEQYF. CDR3 nucleotides: TGTGCCAGCAGCGTTCAGGGTTCCCCCGAGCAGTACTTC.

This clonotype has just a few counts. V usage is TRBV7-6 and J usage is TRBJ1-4; D call uncertain. Between the trimmed V and J ends, which lost 1 base and 5 bases, there was a span of 11 bases. The CDR3 loop spans 15 amino acids. CDR1 is SGHVS, CDR2 FNYEAQ, per germline. CDR3 bases: TGTGCCAGCAGCTTAGAAGGGTTCTTCAATGAAAAACTGTTTTTT. Translating gives CASSLEGFFNEKLFF.

A few counts support this clonotype. The chain joins TRBV7-8 to TRBJ2-2; D gene ambiguous. The V end was cut by 0 bases, the J end by 7 bases, with 9 bases between. The germline V gene has CDR1 SGHVS and CDR2 FQNEAQ. The CDR3 runs to 14 residues. The DNA of the CDR3 is TGTGCCAGCAGCTTAGCTGGGTGGAACGGGGAGCTGTTTTTT. Protein product: CASSLAGWNGELFF.